This T cell receptor (beta chain) was captured in a study of PD-L1 blockade in urothelial cancer. Study background: Atezolizumab therapy began for patients in about 2014, dosed at 1,200 mg intravenously every 3 weeks. Prior chemotherapy regimens per patient numbered 0 to 3.

Repertoires were generated with immunoSEQ multiplex PCR, while TCRdb's copy carries only in-frame clones and drops some. This table has roughly 28,000 clones, around four fifths appearing once. Time point in this sample: peripheral blood 6 weeks after treatment start. Locally advanced or metastatic urothelial carcinoma affected the patients. Sample numbers ranged from 1 to 8 per patient, encompassing pretreatment and on-treatment collections. Trimming cost V 5 bases and J 3 bases, with 13 bases left between them. There are 15 residues in the CDR3. CDR1 is SNHLY and CDR2 is FYNNEI in the germline V gene.

This chain uses TRBV2 with TRBJ2-2, with D perhaps TRBD2 (6 bases). Sequenced here: PBMCs, sampled around atezolizumab (anti-PD-L1) treatment. The source of this sequence is a man aged 70-80 years with urothelial cancer. The chain's CDR3 is CASSLPGLYTGELFF. The CDR3, as DNA: TGTGCCAGCAGTCTCCCGGGACTCTACACCGGGGAGCTGTTTTTT.